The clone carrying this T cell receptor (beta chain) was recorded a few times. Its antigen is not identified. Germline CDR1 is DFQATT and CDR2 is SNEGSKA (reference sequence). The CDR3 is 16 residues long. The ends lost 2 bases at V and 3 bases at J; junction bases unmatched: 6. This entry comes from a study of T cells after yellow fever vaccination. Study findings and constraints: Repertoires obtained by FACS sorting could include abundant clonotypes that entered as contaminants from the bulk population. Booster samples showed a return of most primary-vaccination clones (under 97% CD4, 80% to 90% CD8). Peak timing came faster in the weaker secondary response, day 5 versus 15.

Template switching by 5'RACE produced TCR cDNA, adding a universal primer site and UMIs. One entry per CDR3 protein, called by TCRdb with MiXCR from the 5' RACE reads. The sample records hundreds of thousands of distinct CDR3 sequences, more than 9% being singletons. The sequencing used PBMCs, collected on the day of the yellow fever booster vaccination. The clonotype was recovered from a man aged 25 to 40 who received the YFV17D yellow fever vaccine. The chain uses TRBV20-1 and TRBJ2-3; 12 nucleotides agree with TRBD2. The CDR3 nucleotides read TGCAGTGCTAGATACCCTAGCGGGAGGGCAACAGATACGCAGTATTTT. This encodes CSARYPSGRATDTQYF.